The next 30 T cell receptor beta chains were all read from a single sample in a study of metastatic and nonmetastatic thyroid tumors. The entire patient cohort was treatment-naive prior to thyroid surgery. TCRdb reprocessed the PCR reads using MiXCR. The sample gives 20,000 to 25,000 clones, around 20% of which show up once; approximately 30% is in the top ten. Sequenced material: blood. These receptor sequences come from a female donor with papillary thyroid cancer or a benign thyroid nodule (not recorded which). Some clones in this sample may be carry-over from other donors' samples.

The chain carries TRBV12-3 or TRBV12-4 and TRBJ1-2; no firm D call. CDR3 length: 12 amino acids. V dropped 5 bases and J dropped 3 bases, with 7 bases sitting between them. DNA for the CDR3: TGTGCCAGCAGTCCAAATTACTATGGCTACACCTTC. Its protein product is CASSPNYYGYTF.

This clone has at least ten counts. The chain is built from TRBV5-6 and TRBJ2-1; 9 positions agree with TRBD2. V gave up 4 bases and J gave up 5 bases; unmatched junction bases: 10. The CDR3 totals 16 residues. Germline assignment: CDR1 SGHDT and CDR2 YYEEEE. In DNA form, the CDR3 reads TGTGCCAGCAGCCTCCGGTTAGCGGGAGTGAACAATGAGCAGTTCTTC. Translating it yields CASSLRLAGVNNEQFF.

The J gene is TRBJ2-1, the V gene TRBV20-1; D is unresolved. Germline-derived CDR1 and CDR2 are DFQATT and SNEGSKA (reference sequence). The CDR3 contains 13 residues. Trimming removed 1 base at V and 3 bases at J, with 7 bases between. The CDR3 DNA reads as TGCAGTGCTAGAGGAGCTAACTACAATGAGCAGTTCTTC. Encoded protein: CSARGANYNEQFF.

This clone was detected ten times or more. Without the conserved terminal phenylalanine or tryptophan, this CDR3 likely stems from a read error. The chain joins TRBV20-1 to TRBJ1-6; TRBD1 matches 8 bases. The length of the CDR3 is 15 residues. Germline V lookup: CDR1 DFQATT, CDR2 SNEGSKA (reference sequence). V gave up 6 bases and J gave up 4 bases; unmatched junction bases: 8. CDR3 bases: TGCAGTGCCCCCCGGACAGGGACTTATAATTCACCCCTCCACCTT. Protein product: CSAPRTGTYNSPLHL.

The genes are TRBV11-1 and TRBJ1-2; 10 nucleotides agree with TRBD1. Trimming removed 1 base from V and 8 bases from J; junction bases left unmatched: 10. This CDR3 is 16 amino acids long. CDR1 SGHAT and CDR2 FQDESV come from the germline V gene (reference sequence). The CDR3 DNA reads TGTGCCAGCAGCTTAGTCTACGACAGGGGGCTGGGCGGCTACACCTTC. Translated, it gives CASSLVYDRGLGGYTF. The complete variable domain, with remaining parts taken from reference TRBV11-1 and TRBJ1-2, reads EAEVAQSPRYKITEKSQAVAFWCDPISGHATLYWYRQILGQGPELLVQFQDESVVDDSQLPKDRFSAERLKGVDSTLKIQPAELGDSAMYLCASSLVYDRGLGGYTFGSGTRLTVV.

This clone is a singleton in its sample. The V call is TRBV5-1, the J call TRBJ2-3, with 9 bases matching TRBD2. V gave up 4 bases and J gave up 0 bases; unmatched junction bases: 9. The CDR3 spans 17 residues. The germline V gene encodes CDR1 SGHRS and CDR2 YFSETQ. CDR3 residues: CASSLDLAGVSTDTQYF. The CDR3 coding sequence is TGCGCCAGCAGCCTGGACTTAGCGGGAGTGAGCACAGATACGCAGTATTTT. Full variable domain (missing parts from reference TRBV5-1 and TRBJ2-3): KAGVTQTPRYLIKTRGQQVTLSCSPISGHRSVSWYQQTPGQGLQFLFEYFSETQRNKGNFPGRFSGRQFSNSRSEMNVSTLELGDSALYLCASSLDLAGVSTDTQYFGPGTRLTVL.

This clone rates as medium-sized. The rearrangement links TRBV6-2 or TRBV6-3 to TRBJ2-7, with 11 bases identical to TRBD1. The CDR3 runs to 15 residues. In germline, CDR1 is MNHEY, CDR2 SVGEGT. Trimming at V came to 6 bases and at J to 1 base, leaving 5 bases not matched to a gene. The CDR3 sequence is CASRPGTGGSYEQYF. In nucleotides, the CDR3 is TGTGCCAGCAGGCCCGGGACAGGGGGTTCCTACGAGCAGTACTTC.

This clone was recorded many times. The V call is TRBV14, the J call TRBJ2-3; no clear D gene. The CDR3 consists of 12 residues. The V end was cut by 1 base, the J end by 9 bases, with 8 bases between. Germline V gives CDR1 SGHDN, CDR2 FVKESK. CDR3 sequence (DNA): TGTGCCAGCAGCCAAGGTTACGCAACGCAGTATTTT. Encoded protein: CASSQGYATQYF.

The V call is TRBV11-2, the J call TRBJ2-1; 10 nucleotides match TRBD2. Germline values: CDR1 SGHAT, CDR2 FQNNGV. With V trimmed by 5 bases and J by 16 bases, 17 bases remained unmatched. The CDR3 runs to 15 residues. CDR3 loop: CASSLSSGRLNDHFF. The CDR3 DNA sequence: TGTGCCAGCAGCCTGAGTAGCGGGAGGCTCAATGATCATTTCTTC.

This clone was seen many times. The V gene is TRBV20-1, the J gene TRBJ1-6; tentative D call: TRBD1 (6 bases). The CDR3 loop spans 16 amino acids. The germline CDR1 and CDR2 sequences are DFQATT and SNEGSKA (reference sequence). Trimming pared 1 base from V and 0 bases from J, leaving 10 bases between. CDR3 sequence: CSARGTVSSYNSPLHF. CDR3 coding DNA: TGCAGTGCTAGAGGGACAGTGAGCTCCTATAATTCACCCCTCCACTTT.

The chain employs TRBV20-1 and TRBJ2-1; 10 bases agree with TRBD2. This CDR3 has 18 residues. Germline trimming cut 1 base from V and 0 bases from J; bases unmatched to any gene: 9. Germline CDR1 DFQATT, CDR2 SNEGSKA (reference sequence). CDR3 nucleotide sequence: TGCAGTGCTAGAGGGAGGCCTAGCGGGGGATTCTCCTACAATGAGCAGTTCTTC. Its protein is CSARGRPSGGFSYNEQFF.

This clone was seen ten or more times. This chain uses TRBV18 with TRBJ1-5; TRBD1 aligns across 10 bases. Germline CDR1 KGHSH, CDR2 LQKENI. The ends lost 2 bases at V and 4 bases at J; junction bases unmatched: 2. There are 15 residues in the CDR3. The CDR3 loop is CASSPEGQGNQPQHF. In nucleotides, the CDR3 is TGTGCCAGCTCACCAGAGGGACAGGGGAATCAGCCCCAGCATTTT. Full variable domain (outside the CDR3, taken from reference TRBV18 and TRBJ1-5): NAGVMQNPRHLVRRRGQEARLRCSPMKGHSHVYWYRQLPEEGLKFMVYLQKENIIDESGMPKERFSAEFPKEGPSILRIQQVVRGDSAAYFCASSPEGQGNQPQHFGDGTRLSIL.

The V call is TRBV4-3, the J call TRBJ2-2, with 9 positions matching TRBD1. From germline, CDR1 is LGHNA and CDR2 YSLEER. Trimming took 2 bases from V and 6 from J; bases not matched to a gene: 7. The CDR3 has 16 amino acids. For the CDR3, the DNA is TGCGCCAGCAGCCAATATTGTGGACAGGGGCCCGGGGAGCTGTTTTTT. It specifies CASSQYCGQGPGELFF.

This clone was seen a handful of times. This rearrangement joins TRBV5-4 to TRBJ2-7; no clear D. This CDR3 is built from 15 residues. Trimming removed 1 base at V and 1 base at J, with 12 bases between. Germline values: CDR1 SGHNT, CDR2 YYREEE (reference sequence). This CDR3 reads CASSLSVGPSYEQYF. The CDR3 DNA sequence: TGTGCCAGCAGCTTGTCGGTCGGACCTTCCTACGAGCAGTACTTC.

This clone was found many times. This chain uses TRBV4-3 with TRBJ2-1; D may correspond to TRBD1 or TRBD2 (5 bases each). CDR1 and CDR2 (germline): LGHNA, YSLEER. CDR3 length: 14 residues. The V gene lost 4 bases and the J gene lost 9 bases, with 16 bases spanning the gap. The CDR3 reads CASSREGERTEQFF. Here the CDR3 DNA reads TGCGCCAGCAGCCGGGAAGGGGAGCGTACTGAGCAGTTCTTC.

This clone is large (0.1 to 1%) within its sample. V is TRBV5-1 and J is TRBJ2-1, with TRBD2 identical over 8 bases. Germline V gives CDR1 SGHRS, CDR2 YFSETQ. There are 16 residues in the CDR3. V lost 4 bases, J lost 7 bases, and 13 bases stayed unmatched. In nucleotides, the CDR3 is TGCGCCAGCAGCCCATCGGGACTAGGTTTGGGTAATGAGCAGTTCTTC. Protein sequence: CASSPSGLGLGNEQFF.

The V gene is TRBV11-3, the J gene TRBJ2-1, with D tentatively TRBD1 or TRBD2 (5 bases each). V dropped 3 bases and J dropped 4 bases, with 10 bases sitting between them. The germline V gene has CDR1 SGHNT and CDR2 YENEEA. The CDR3 loop spans 14 amino acids. Here the CDR3 DNA reads TGTGCCAGCAGCTTCGGGGCTGCATACAATGAGCAGTTCTTC. It yields the protein CASSFGAAYNEQFF.

This clone was seen only a few times. The chain couples TRBV25-1 to TRBJ2-1; D is undetermined. Germline V CDR1 and CDR2: MGHDK, SYGVNS. The CDR3 consists of 11 residues. Trimming shortened V by 7 bases and J by 8 bases, and 9 bases separated the two germline ends. The CDR3 is CASTAGDEQFF. The CDR3 DNA reads TGTGCCAGCACGGCCGGTGATGAGCAGTTCTTC.

The V gene is TRBV9, the J gene TRBJ2-1; a possible D gene is TRBD2 (5 bases). Between the trimmed V and J ends, which lost 4 bases and 4 bases, there was a span of 18 bases. The CDR3 spans 16 residues. Germline V lookup: CDR1 SGDLS, CDR2 YYNGEE. The CDR3 coding sequence is TGTGCCAGCAGCTCCGCCCTTAGCGTGGGTTACAATGAGCAGTTCTTC. It encodes CASSSALSVGYNEQFF.

This clone occurred many times. The chain recombines TRBV6-1 with TRBJ2-1, with 7 positions matching TRBD2. The germline CDR1 and CDR2 sequences are MNHNS and SASEGT. J lost 10 bases, V lost 3 bases, and 12 bases had no gene match. There are 15 residues in the CDR3. The CDR3, as DNA: TGTGCCAGCAGTGAGGGGGGAGACGGGGGGACGGAGCAGTTCTTC. As protein: CASSEGGDGGTEQFF.

This clone was recorded at least ten times. This chain joins TRBV18 and TRBJ2-7, with 13 bases identical to TRBD2. The CDR3 is made up of 16 amino acids. Germline trimming cut 6 bases from V and 0 bases from J; bases unmatched to any gene: 5. Germline lookup yields CDR1 KGHSH and CDR2 LQKENI. The CDR3 region has the DNA TGTGCCAGCTCGCCAACTAGCGGGAGGGCCTCCTACGAGCAGTACTTC. It codes for CASSPTSGRASYEQYF.

The sample holds a few counts of this clone. The chain combines TRBV6-8 with TRBJ2-7; no definite D call. Germline loops: CDR1 MNHGY, CDR2 SAAAGT. V lost 8 bases and J lost 0, with 23 bases in between. There are 17 residues in the CDR3. The CDR3 here is CASPRTPGQTYSYEQYF. In nucleotides, the CDR3 is TGTGCCAGCCCCAGGACCCCTGGGCAGACGTACTCCTACGAGCAGTACTTC.

At least ten counts were recorded for this clone. CDR3 region: CASSIPTGGVGTEAFF. The CDR3, as DNA: TGTGCCAGTAGTATCCCGACAGGGGGGGTAGGCACTGAAGCTTTCTTT. The chain combines TRBV19 with TRBJ1-1, with 9 bases identical to TRBD1. Germline trimming cut 3 bases from V and 4 bases from J; bases unmatched to any gene: 9. The CDR3 has 16 amino acids. CDR1 and CDR2 (germline): LNHDA, SQIVND (reference sequence).

This clone was seen ten or more times. This chain connects TRBV20-1 to TRBJ2-1; TRBD2 aligns across 12 bases. The V gene's germline CDR1 is DFQATT and CDR2 SNEGSKA (reference sequence). The V gene end was trimmed by 7 bases and the J gene end by 4 bases; junction bases not matched to a gene: 8. This CDR3 contains 15 residues. This CDR3 reads CSGTSGISGYNEQFF. The CDR3 DNA is TGCAGTGGGACTAGCGGGATCTCGGGGTACAATGAGCAGTTCTTC.

In this sample, this clone turned up many times. This CDR3 is also generated by other DNA sequences in the sample. The chain uses TRBV27 and TRBJ2-5, with a weak D call TRBD2 (5 bases). The CDR3 is 14 residues long. V gave up 3 bases and J gave up 0 bases, with 8 bases separating them. From germline, CDR1 is MNHEY and CDR2 SMNVEV (reference sequence). The CDR3 is CASSFFSDQETQYF. The CDR3 region has the DNA TGTGCCAGCAGTTTTTTTAGCGACCAAGAGACCCAGTACTTC.

This clone was seen ten or more times. The CDR3 region is CASSSGQGYEQYF. The CDR3 coding sequence is TGTGCCAGCAGTTCCGGACAGGGCTACGAGCAGTACTTC. The chain employs TRBV28 and TRBJ2-7; the match to TRBD1 covers 8 bases. The CDR3 totals 13 residues. With 4 bases clipped from V and 3 bases from J, the junction kept 2 bases outside the gene matches. The germline CDR1 and CDR2 sequences are MDHEN and SYDVKM.

This clone occurred a few times. The chain joins TRBV7-3 to TRBJ2-1, with D unresolved. Germline values: CDR1 SGHTA, CDR2 FQGTGA. The CDR3 is made up of 15 amino acids. Trimming cost V 1 base and J 2 bases, with 9 bases left between them. The CDR3 sequence is CASSLRADAYNEQFF. CDR3 sequence (DNA): TGTGCCAGCAGCTTAAGGGCAGACGCCTACAATGAGCAGTTCTTC.

Many counts were recorded for this clone. The chain is built from TRBV20-1 and TRBJ2-1; 11 bases map to TRBD2. From germline, CDR1 is DFQATT and CDR2 SNEGSKA (reference sequence). The V and J ends lost 1 base and 4 bases, in that order; junction bases with no gene match: 15. The CDR3 is 19 residues long. The CDR3 DNA is TGCAGTGCTAGAGTGCAACTAGCGGGAGTCCCACGACCTTACAATGAGCAGTTCTTC. This gives the protein CSARVQLAGVPRPYNEQFF.

There are a few counts of this clone. The chain joins TRBV28 to TRBJ2-1; 16 positions agree with TRBD2. Germline V gives CDR1 MDHEN, CDR2 SYDVKM. This CDR3 spans 18 amino acids. V was pared by 1 base and J by 3 bases, with 3 bases of the junction left unmatched. The CDR3 DNA reads TGTGCCAGCAGTTTATCGGGACTAGCGGGAGGGGTCTACAATGAGCAGTTCTTC. It codes for CASSLSGLAGGVYNEQFF.

This clone occurred a few times. J is TRBJ2-7 and V is TRBV24-1; the D gene is possibly TRBD1 (6 bases). V lost 3 bases and J 3 bases, leaving 8 bases between the germline ends. Germline CDR1 reads KGHDR; CDR2 reads SFDVKD. The CDR3 loop spans 13 amino acids. The chain's CDR3 is CATSDHRDYEQYF. In DNA, the CDR3 is TGTGCCACCAGTGATCACAGGGACTACGAGCAGTACTTC.